This section outlines one T cell receptor beta chain sequence together with its context. Its antigen remains unidentified. Roughly 0.45 to 1 ug RNA was reverse transcribed with random hexamers. Amplification of TCR beta CDR3 was carried out by immunoSEQ multiplex PCR, which covered 54 Vbeta and 13 Jbeta segments. TCRdb recomputed calls from the immunoSEQ multiplex PCR reads with MiXCR, one row per CDR3 protein. Of approximately 270,000 distinct CDR3 sequences detected, just under 95% appear once; the ten largest clones hold 0.055% to 0.075%. The sample originates from a study of CD8 T cells in Susac syndrome. Broader study findings: As the study acknowledged, the number of individuals in its TCR sequencing and HLA analysis was relatively small.

CDR1 DFQATT and CDR2 SNEGSKA come from the germline V gene (reference sequence). The CDR3 spans 12 residues. V lost 7 bases and J lost 3, with 13 bases in between. The multiple sclerosis controls comprised treatment-naive patients whose relapsing-remitting disease was stable or active. Negative isolation was used for CD8+ and CD4+ T cells, and FACS enrichment was applied to TEMRA cells. The J gene is TRBJ2-7, the V gene TRBV20-1; a possible D gene is TRBD1 (8 bases). The sequenced sample consisted of CD4+ T cells from PBMCs. The source of this sequence is a human donor with multiple sclerosis. The CDR3: CSERGQVYEQYV. DNA for the CDR3: TGCAGTGAGCGGGGACAGGTCTACGAGCAGTACGTC.